This entry describes one TCR beta chain. What it binds is unknown. Germline CDR1 and CDR2: SNHLY and FYNNEI. This CDR3 region has 12 residues. Trimming removed 1 base at V and 6 bases at J, with 7 bases between. The data stem from a study of cytomegalovirus exposure and HLA in healthy donors. Primers included in the PCR were 60 Vbeta and 13 Jbeta primers. In the authors' methods: Per a later analysis, the number of unique TCR beta chains was some 75 million, of which roughly 9.9 million were shared. Sequencing was performed with immunoSEQ multiplex PCR; in TCRdb, only in-frame clones are kept and a portion is missing. V, J and clone size are taken as reported in that table, and D and trimming were inferred from the DNA itself. The sample yields approximately 220,000 clones, less than 80% seen once. Study-level results: Common viral pathogens were later found to be apparently linked to several of the most significant clusters.

This chain connects TRBV2 to TRBJ2-7, with D hard to call. Sequencing was performed on PBMCs. The receptor was isolated from a girl aged 2 to 9 in good health and CMV-seronegative. The CDR3 here is CASSEGLGEQYF. The CDR3 DNA follows: TGTGCCAGCAGTGAAGGACTCGGCGAGCAGTACTTC.